Below are 25 T cell receptor beta chains sequenced from a single sample in a study of identical twins. TCRdb re-derived calls from the 5' RACE reads in MiXCR, one entry per CDR3 protein. This sample carries 200,000 to 250,000 distinct CDR3 sequences, about 7% of them seen once, and the ten largest clones take 3% to 4%. These data were also filed under a second study, of yellow fever vaccine responses in identical twins.

Sequenced input: memory (CD45RO+) T cells sorted from blood. These receptors all come from a woman between 18 and 29 years old in good health.

At least ten counts were recorded for this clonotype. The genes are TRBV11-2 and TRBJ2-1, with TRBD1 identical over 9 bases. CDR1 and CDR2 from the germline V gene are SGHAT and FQNNGV. The CDR3 contains 16 residues. V dropped 6 bases and J dropped 8; count of bases not matched to a gene: 14. The CDR3 protein is CASSHPGGQGRYEQFF. Here the CDR3 DNA reads TGTGCCAGCAGTCATCCTGGGGGACAGGGTAGATATGAGCAGTTCTTC. Combining the CDR3 with reference TRBV11-2 and TRBJ2-1 gives the whole variable domain EAGVAQSPRYKIIEKRQSVAFWCNPISGHATLYWYQQILGQGPKLLIQFQNNGVVDDSQLPKDRFSAERLKGVDSTLKIQPAKLEDSAVYLCASSHPGGQGRYEQFFGPGTRLTVL.

This clonotype came up many times. This sequence joins TRBV7-3 and TRBJ2-1; weak D call: TRBD2 (6 bases). Germline loops: CDR1 SGHTA, CDR2 FQGTGA. The CDR3 runs 18 residues. V shed 0 bases and J shed 1 base, with 16 bases lying between them. The DNA of the CDR3 is TGTGCCAGCAGCTTAACGTCGGGGGTTACTATTTCCTACAATGAGCAGTTCTTC. Translating it yields CASSLTSGVTISYNEQFF.

This clonotype turned up a few times. The V and J genes are TRBV5-6 and TRBJ1-1, with D possibly TRBD1 on 5 matching bases. Germline V gene data show CDR1 as SGHDT and CDR2 as YYEEEE. V lost 4 bases, J lost 5 bases, and 15 bases lay in between. The CDR3 sequence is 14 residues long. In DNA form, the CDR3 reads TGTGCCAGCAGCCCAGGGAGGTTGGGGACTGAAGCTTTCTTT. The encoded protein is CASSPGRLGTEAFF.

This clonotype has at least ten counts. The rearrangement uses TRBV11-3 and TRBJ2-1, with 9 bases lining up with TRBD2. V lost 5 bases and J lost 7; bases outside the gene matches: 12. Germline assignment: CDR1 SGHNT and CDR2 YENEEA. This CDR3 has 16 residues. CDR3 sequence reads: CASSPPGLAGLNEQFF. The CDR3 DNA is TGTGCCAGCAGCCCTCCCGGGCTAGCGGGATTGAATGAGCAGTTCTTC.

This clonotype was counted between two and nine times. This chain connects TRBV28 to TRBJ2-7, with D unclear. The CDR3 totals 13 residues. Between the trimmed V and J ends, which lost 7 bases and 4 bases, there was a span of 14 bases. Germline V gene sequence: CDR1 MDHEN, CDR2 SYDVKM. CDR3 sequence: CASNVGRGYEQYF. The CDR3 coding sequence is TGTGCCAGCAACGTGGGCCGTGGATACGAGCAGTACTTC. Full variable domain (outside the CDR3, taken from reference TRBV28 and TRBJ2-7): DVKVTQSSRYLVKRTGEKVFLECVQDMDHENMFWYRQDPGLGLRLIYFSYDVKMKEKGDIPEGYSVSREKKERFSLILESASTNQTSMYLCASNVGRGYEQYFGPGTRLTVT.

The chain links TRBV24-1 to TRBJ2-1; 10 bases align to TRBD2. Germline CDR1 KGHDR, CDR2 SFDVKD. The CDR3 consists of 18 residues. V was pared by 4 bases and J by 0 bases, with 8 bases of the junction left unmatched. The CDR3 sequence: CATSDPTSGVSSYNEQFF. In DNA form, the CDR3 reads TGTGCCACCAGTGACCCTACTAGCGGGGTAAGCTCCTACAATGAGCAGTTCTTC.

The chain couples TRBV20-1 to TRBJ1-1; TRBD1 aligns across 9 bases. CDR3 length equals 12 residues. V lost 6 bases and J lost 5; bases outside the gene matches: 4. Germline loops: CDR1 DFQATT, CDR2 SNEGSKA (reference sequence). The chain's CDR3 is CSATGGKTEAFF. CDR3 DNA: TGCAGTGCGACAGGGGGAAAAACTGAAGCTTTCTTT.

At least ten counts were recorded for this clonotype. DNA of the CDR3: TGTGCCAGCAGCTTAGTCTTTAGAACTAGCGGGAACCCCTCCTACAATGAGCAGTTCTTC. It yields the protein CASSLVFRTSGNPSYNEQFF. The chain combines TRBV7-6 with TRBJ2-1, with 10 bases matching TRBD2. This CDR3 contains 20 residues. The V gene end was trimmed by 1 base and the J gene end by 0 bases; junction bases not matched to a gene: 12. In germline, CDR1 is SGHVS, CDR2 FNYEAQ.

In this sample, this clonotype turned up many times. The rearrangement links TRBV28 to TRBJ2-1; TRBD2 agrees at 8 bases. In germline, CDR1 is MDHEN, CDR2 SYDVKM. This CDR3 comprises 15 residues. Trimming cost V 1 base and J 6 bases; bases outside gene matches: 5. The CDR3 nucleotides read TGTGCCAGCAGTTTATACCCGGGGGGGACCAATGAGCAGTTCTTC. Residues: CASSLYPGGTNEQFF.

This clonotype was seen repeatedly, ten times or more. V is TRBV20-1 and J is TRBJ2-7; 9 nucleotides line up with TRBD1. Germline V gene lookup returns CDR1 DFQATT and CDR2 SNEGSKA (reference sequence). The CDR3 runs 14 residues. The junction had 12 bases not matched to a gene; V was cut back by 6 bases and J by 6 bases. The DNA for the CDR3 is TGCAGTGCAACCAAACAGGGGGCAAGGGGCGAGCAGTACTTC. Its translation is CSATKQGARGEQYF.

This clonotype was seen only a few times. The chain uses TRBV7-6 and TRBJ2-7, with D perhaps matching TRBD2 (6 bases). The CDR3 is 14 amino acids. The germline CDR1 and CDR2 sequences are SGHVS and FNYEAQ. Trimming removed 3 bases from V and 6 bases from J, with 15 bases in between. CDR3 sequence (DNA): TGTGCCAGCAGCTTTGACGTGACTAGTCTCGAGCAGTACTTC. Translation: CASSFDVTSLEQYF.

This clonotype was detected ten times or more. The V gene is TRBV29-1, the J gene TRBJ2-1; TRBD2 agrees at 11 bases. V was pared by 4 bases and J by 1 base, with 3 bases of the junction left unmatched. This CDR3 has 15 residues. Germline CDR1 SQVTM, CDR2 ANQGSEA. CDR3 nucleotides: TGCAGCGTTGTACTAGCGGGAGCATCCTACAATGAGCAGTTCTTC. Its translation: CSVVLAGASYNEQFF.

The chain combines TRBV28 with TRBJ2-5, with 7 bases lining up with TRBD1. CDR1 and CDR2 from the germline V gene are MDHEN and SYDVKM. The CDR3 runs 14 residues. With V trimmed by 7 bases and J by 0 bases, 5 bases remained unmatched. As DNA, the CDR3 is TGTGCCAGCAATACTGGGACAGACCAAGAGACCCAGTACTTC. It specifies CASNTGTDQETQYF.

This clonotype came up many times. The J gene is TRBJ2-1, the V gene TRBV7-9; TRBD2 is a possible D gene (6 bases). CDR3 length: 14 amino acids. Germline lookup yields CDR1 SEHNR and CDR2 FQNEAQ (reference sequence). The V end was cut by 8 bases, the J end by 3 bases, with 14 bases between. CDR3 region: CASGRPLDYNEQFF. CDR3 in DNA: TGTGCCAGCGGGAGGCCATTGGACTACAATGAGCAGTTCTTC.

This clonotype has just a few counts. The chain couples TRBV5-1 to TRBJ2-7, with TRBD2 matching over 13 bases. The length of the CDR3 is 15 residues. Germline V gives CDR1 SGHRS, CDR2 YFSETQ. Trimming cost V 3 bases and J 2 bases; bases outside gene matches: 2. DNA of the CDR3: TGCGCCAGCAGCTGGGGACTAGCGGGAACCTACGAGCAGTACTTC. Translated: CASSWGLAGTYEQYF.

In this sample, this clonotype turned up many times. The CDR3 DNA is TGTGCCAGCAGCAAAGAACTAGCGGGGACCCCTCAAGAGACCCAGTACTTC. Translating it yields CASSKELAGTPQETQYF. The V and J genes are TRBV21-1 and TRBJ2-5; the table calls TRBD2, which could not be checked here. TRBV21-1 constitutes a pseudogene. The CDR3 has 17 amino acids.

The chain links TRBV15 to TRBJ2-1, with a tentative D call TRBD1 (5 bases). V was cut by 2 bases and J by 7 bases, with 12 bases left in between. The CDR3 spans 14 residues. Germline V gene lookup returns CDR1 LNHNV and CDR2 YYDKDF (reference sequence). The CDR3 sequence: CATSRQGNMNEQFF. In DNA form, the CDR3 reads TGTGCCACCAGCAGACAGGGAAATATGAATGAGCAGTTCTTC.

The chain combines TRBV6-1 with TRBJ1-2, with TRBD1 matching over 7 bases. J was trimmed by 8 bases and V by 4 bases; bases with no gene match: 13. There are 15 residues in the CDR3. The germline V gene has CDR1 MNHNS and CDR2 SASEGT. CDR3 residues: CASSGRQGQQPGYTF. The CDR3 nucleotides read TGTGCCAGCAGTGGCCGACAGGGTCAGCAACCGGGCTACACCTTC.

The table lists this clonotype with a few counts. The chain couples TRBV20-1 to TRBJ2-7, with TRBD1 matching 7 bases. V shed 3 bases and J 5 bases; nucleotides not matched to a gene: 13. This CDR3 spans 15 amino acids. Germline V CDR1 and CDR2: DFQATT, SNEGSKA (reference sequence). CDR3 residues: CSARFGQVYRNEQYV. CDR3 nucleotides: TGCAGTGCTAGGTTTGGACAGGTGTATCGGAACGAGCAGTACGTC.

In nucleotides, the CDR3 is TGTGCCAGCAGCGGGCGACTAGCGGGGCCCGGGGAGCTGTTTTTT. This encodes CASSGRLAGPGELFF. This chain connects TRBV7-8 to TRBJ2-2; 11 bases are a match to TRBD2. The CDR3 has 15 residues. The trim removed 5 bases at V and 6 bases at J, leaving 5 bases unmatched. CDR1 SGHVS and CDR2 FQNEAQ come from the germline V gene.

J is TRBJ1-5 and V is TRBV28; 8 positions agree with TRBD1. V lost 5 bases to trimming and J lost 5 bases; unmatched junction nucleotides: 11. This CDR3 is built from 16 residues. Looked up from germline, CDR1 is MDHEN and CDR2 is SYDVKM. CDR3 nucleotide sequence: TGTGCCAGCAGTCCCAACGACAGGGGTTTTGATCAGCCCCAGCATTTT. Amino acid sequence: CASSPNDRGFDQPQHF.

This clonotype was recorded at least ten times. V gene TRBV6-2 or TRBV6-3 combines with J gene TRBJ2-5; D possibly corresponds to TRBD2 (7 bases). The V and J ends lost 0 bases and 5 bases respectively, with 13 bases between them. The germline CDR1 and CDR2 sequences are MNHEY and SVGEGT. The CDR3 is made up of 15 amino acids. Here the CDR3 DNA reads TGTGCCAGCAGTTACTCGGGGGGGGGCGTGGAGACCCAGTACTTC. Translated, it gives CASSYSGGGVETQYF.

The rearrangement uses TRBV6-2 or TRBV6-3 and TRBJ2-7; a weak D match, TRBD2 (6 bases). The CDR3 totals 17 residues. Germline-derived CDR1 and CDR2 are MNHEY and SVGEGT. The CDR3 loop is CASRGFGSDTWRDEQHV. DNA for the CDR3: TGTGCCAGCAGAGGTTTTGGTTCGGACACTTGGCGGGACGAGCAGCACGTC.

This clonotype was counted ten times or more. This rearrangement joins TRBV5-1 to TRBJ2-5, with D perhaps being TRBD1 or TRBD2 (5 bases each). Trimming took 1 base from V and 1 from J, leaving 8 bases between them. There are 14 residues in the CDR3. The germline V gene encodes CDR1 SGHRS and CDR2 YFSETQ. The CDR3 sequence is CASSLQGPQETQYF. DNA for the CDR3: TGCGCCAGCAGCTTGCAGGGACCCCAAGAGACCCAGTACTTC.

This clonotype was observed at least ten times. V is TRBV4-2 and J is TRBJ2-3, with 13 bases matching TRBD2. The CDR3 totals 20 residues. The germline CDR1 and CDR2 sequences are LGHNA and YNFKEQ. J gave up 1 base and V 5 bases, and 15 bases lay outside the gene matches. The CDR3 DNA follows: TGTGCCAGCAGCGCGGGACTAGCGGGAATGTGGGGGGGACGCACAGATACGCAGTATTTT. Translated: CASSAGLAGMWGGRTDTQYF.